This is a list of T cell receptor beta chains from one sample in a study of T cell responses to AZD1222 COVID-19 vaccine. Clones were sequenced by immunoSEQ multiplex PCR, and TCRdb holds only the in-frame ones, with some missing. Here the sample spans 90,000 to 110,000 clones, about 89% being singletons. This sample comprised peripheral blood, obtained 28 days after the second AZD1222 dose. The receptors were sampled from an adult who received the AZD1222 COVID-19 vaccine. Each CDR3 is given with its conserved first and last residue. D genes are given only for firm matches. The listing skips clone size in some rows; elsewhere it reads once, few, many or a size class.

j_call d_call clone_size v_call cdr3_aa cdr3_nt
TRBJ2-2 NA NA TRBV28 CASRQTRGVYTGELFF TGTGCCAGCAGACAAACTAGGGGGGTTTACACCGGGGAGCTGTTTTTT
TRBJ2-1 NA NA TRBV30 CAWGSARNEQFF TGTGCCTGGGGGAGTGCACGCAATGAGCAGTTCTTC
TRBJ2-1 NA NA TRBV6-5 CASSYEGNEQFF TGTGCCAGCAGTTACGAGGGGAATGAGCAGTTCTTC
TRBJ2-7 NA NA TRBV12-3/TRBV12-4 CASGLSTGREQYF TGTGCCAGTGGTTTATCGACAGGTCGCGAGCAGTACTTC
TRBJ2-5 TRBD1 NA TRBV12-3/TRBV12-4 CASRGQETQYF TGTGCCTCCAGGGGGCAAGAGACCCAGTACTTC
TRBJ2-1 NA once TRBV3-1/TRBV3-2 CASSPGGLSSYNEQFF TGTGCCAGCAGCCCCGGGGGACTGAGCTCCTACAATGAGCAGTTCTTC
TRBJ1-1 NA NA TRBV18 CASSPRTAEAFF TGTGCCAGCTCACCGCGGACAGCTGAAGCTTTCTTT
TRBJ1-1 NA NA TRBV6-2/TRBV6-3 CASSYGGSTEAFF TGTGCCAGCAGTTATGGGGGTAGCACTGAAGCTTTCTTT
TRBJ1-2 TRBD1 NA TRBV7-2 CASSPRQGNYGYTF TGTGCCAGCAGCCCCCGACAGGGTAACTATGGCTACACCTTC
TRBJ2-5 NA NA TRBV12-3/TRBV12-4 CASSRAETQYF TGTGCCAGCAGCCGGGCCGAGACCCAGTACTTC